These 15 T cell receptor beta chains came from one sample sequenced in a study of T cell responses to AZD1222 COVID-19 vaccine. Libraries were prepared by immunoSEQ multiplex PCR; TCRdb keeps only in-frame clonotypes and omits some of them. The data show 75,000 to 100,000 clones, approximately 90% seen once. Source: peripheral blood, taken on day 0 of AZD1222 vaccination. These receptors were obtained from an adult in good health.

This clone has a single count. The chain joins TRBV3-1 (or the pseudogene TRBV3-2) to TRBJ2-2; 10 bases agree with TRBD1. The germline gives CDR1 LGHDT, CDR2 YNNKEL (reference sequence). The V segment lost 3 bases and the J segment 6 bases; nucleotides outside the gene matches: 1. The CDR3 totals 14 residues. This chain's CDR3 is CASSQGTGAGELFF. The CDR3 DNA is TGTGCCAGCAGCCAGGGGACAGGGGCCGGGGAGCTGTTTTTT.

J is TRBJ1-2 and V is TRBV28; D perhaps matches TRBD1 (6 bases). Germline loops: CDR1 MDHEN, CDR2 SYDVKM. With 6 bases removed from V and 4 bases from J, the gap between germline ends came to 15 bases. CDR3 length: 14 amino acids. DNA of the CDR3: TGTGCCAGCAGGACGGGGAAGGGGGGCTATGGCTACACCTTC. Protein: CASRTGKGGYGYTF.

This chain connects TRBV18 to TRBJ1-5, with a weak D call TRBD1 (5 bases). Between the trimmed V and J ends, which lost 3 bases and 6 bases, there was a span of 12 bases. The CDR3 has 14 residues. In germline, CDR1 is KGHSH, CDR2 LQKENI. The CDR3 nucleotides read TGTGCCAGCTCACCGGCCAGGGAGTTTCAGCCCCAGCATTTT. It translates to CASSPAREFQPQHF.

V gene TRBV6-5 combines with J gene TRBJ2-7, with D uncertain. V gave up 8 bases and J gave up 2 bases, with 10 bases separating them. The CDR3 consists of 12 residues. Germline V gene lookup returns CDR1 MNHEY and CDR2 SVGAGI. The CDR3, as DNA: TGTGCCAGCGGGAACGGGCCCTACGAGCAGTACTTC. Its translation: CASGNGPYEQYF.

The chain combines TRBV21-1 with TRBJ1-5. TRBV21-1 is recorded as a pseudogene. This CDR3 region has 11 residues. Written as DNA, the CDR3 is TGTGCCAGCACCTTCGCTCAGCCCCAGCATTTT. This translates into CASTFAQPQHF.

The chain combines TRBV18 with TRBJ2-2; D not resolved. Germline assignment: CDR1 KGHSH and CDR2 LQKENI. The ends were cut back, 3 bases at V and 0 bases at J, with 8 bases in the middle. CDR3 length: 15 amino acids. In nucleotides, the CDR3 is TGTGCCAGCTCACCGAGCCGGTCGAACACCGGGGAGCTGTTTTTT. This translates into CASSPSRSNTGELFF.

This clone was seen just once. The CDR3 sequence: CASSLRQRVEAFF. Written as DNA, the CDR3 is TGTGCCAGCAGCTTGCGGCAGCGGGTCGAAGCTTTCTTT. The chain carries TRBV7-2 and TRBJ1-1, with unresolved D. The CDR3 loop spans 13 amino acids. The V gene's germline CDR1 is SGHTA and CDR2 FQGNSA. Trimming stripped 3 bases from V and 8 bases from J, with 13 bases between.

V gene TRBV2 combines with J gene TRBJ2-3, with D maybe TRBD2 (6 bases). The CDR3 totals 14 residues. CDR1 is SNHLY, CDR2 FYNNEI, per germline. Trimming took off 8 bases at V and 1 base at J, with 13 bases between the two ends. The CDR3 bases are TGTGCCAGCGCTCCGGGACTTGGCACAGATACGCAGTATTTT. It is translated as CASAPGLGTDTQYF.

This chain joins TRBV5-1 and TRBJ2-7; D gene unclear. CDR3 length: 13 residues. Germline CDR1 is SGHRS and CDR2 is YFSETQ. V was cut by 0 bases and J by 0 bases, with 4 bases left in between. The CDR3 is CASSLDTSYEQYF. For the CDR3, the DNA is TGCGCCAGCAGCTTGGACACCTCCTACGAGCAGTACTTC.

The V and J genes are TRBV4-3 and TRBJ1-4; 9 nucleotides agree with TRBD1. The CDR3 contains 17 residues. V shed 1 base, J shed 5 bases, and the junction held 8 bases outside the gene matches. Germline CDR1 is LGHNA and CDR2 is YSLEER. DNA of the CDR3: TGCGCCAGCAGCCAAGTCCTGCCGGACAGGGGAAATGAAAAACTGTTTTTT. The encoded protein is CASSQVLPDRGNEKLFF.

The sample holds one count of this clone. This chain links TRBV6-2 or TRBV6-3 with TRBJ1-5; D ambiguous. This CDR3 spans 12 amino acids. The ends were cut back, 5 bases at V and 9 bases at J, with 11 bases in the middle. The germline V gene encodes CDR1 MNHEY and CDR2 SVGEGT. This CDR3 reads CASSDTVGPQHF. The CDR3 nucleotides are TGTGCCAGCAGTGACACGGTGGGGCCCCAGCATTTT.

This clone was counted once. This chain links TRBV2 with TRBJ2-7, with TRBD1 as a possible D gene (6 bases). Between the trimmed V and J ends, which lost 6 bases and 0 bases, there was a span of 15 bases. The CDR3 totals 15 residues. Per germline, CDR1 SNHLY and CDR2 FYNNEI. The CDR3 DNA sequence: TGTGCCAGCAGAGAACAGGGCGGTCTCTCCTACGAGCAGTACTTC. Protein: CASREQGGLSYEQYF.

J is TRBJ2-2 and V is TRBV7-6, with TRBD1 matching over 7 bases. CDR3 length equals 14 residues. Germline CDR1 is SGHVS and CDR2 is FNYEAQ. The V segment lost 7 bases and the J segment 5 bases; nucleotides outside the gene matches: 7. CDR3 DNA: TGTGCCAGCACCCGACAGGGCCGAACCGGGGAGCTGTTTTTT. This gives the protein CASTRQGRTGELFF. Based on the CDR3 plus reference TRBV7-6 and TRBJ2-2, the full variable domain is GAGVSQSPRYKVTKRGQDVALRCDPISGHVSLYWYRQALGQGPEFLTYFNYEAQQDKSGLPNDRFSAERPEGSISTLTIQRTEQRDSAMYRCASTRQGRTGELFFGEGSRLTVL.

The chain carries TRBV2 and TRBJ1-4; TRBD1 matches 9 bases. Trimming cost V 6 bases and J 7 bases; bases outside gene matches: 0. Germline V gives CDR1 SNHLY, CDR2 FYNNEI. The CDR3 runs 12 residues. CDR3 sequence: CASRDRGEKLFF. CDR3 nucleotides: TGTGCCAGCAGGGACAGGGGTGAAAAACTGTTTTTT.

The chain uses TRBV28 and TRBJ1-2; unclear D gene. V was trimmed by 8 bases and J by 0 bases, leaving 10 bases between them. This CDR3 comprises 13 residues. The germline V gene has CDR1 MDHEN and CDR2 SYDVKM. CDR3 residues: CASALLTNYGYTF. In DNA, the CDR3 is TGTGCCAGCGCCCTTCTAACTAACTATGGCTACACCTTC.